The 24 T cell receptor beta chains presented below share a single source sample, sequenced in a study of T cell repertoires in cytomegalovirus infection. TCRdb redid the calling of the reads with MiXCR, one entry per CDR3 protein. The sample holds 680,000 or so distinct CDR3 sequences; about a third are singletons and the top ten take around 2.6%. Sequenced material: PBMCs. These receptors all stem from a human donor in good health (CMV status not recorded). Some clones in this sample may be carry-over from other donors' samples.

This sequence joins TRBV6-6 and TRBJ1-2; D is undetermined. The CDR3 is 13 residues long. Germline values: CDR1 MNHNY, CDR2 SVGAGI (reference sequence). The V gene lost 4 bases and the J gene lost 4 bases, with 10 bases spanning the gap. CDR3 in amino acids: CASSSAELYGYTF. The CDR3, as DNA: TGTGCCAGCAGTTCGGCGGAGCTCTATGGCTACACCTTC.

This clonotype showed up just a few times. The chain recombines TRBV7-2 with TRBJ1-2; tentatively, D is TRBD1 (5 bases). CDR1 is SGHTA and CDR2 is FQGNSA in the germline V gene. Trimming stripped 5 bases from V and 8 bases from J, with 21 bases between. The CDR3 consists of 15 residues. The CDR3 sequence is CASSPIGRTPAGYTF. The CDR3 DNA reads as TGTGCCAGCAGCCCAATTGGACGGACACCGGCGGGCTACACCTTC.

This clonotype came up a few times. V is TRBV6-6 and J is TRBJ1-1; TRBD1 aligns across 7 bases. The CDR3 is made up of 16 amino acids. Germline V gene sequence: CDR1 MNHNY, CDR2 SVGAGI (reference sequence). The V gene end was trimmed by 6 bases and the J gene end by 1 base; junction bases not matched to a gene: 11. The CDR3 DNA sequence: TGTGCCAGCAGCCACTACCAGGGGGGCGGGAACACTGAAGCTTTCTTT. Translation gives CASSHYQGGGNTEAFF.

The rearrangement uses TRBV20-1 and TRBJ2-6, with 9 bases lining up with TRBD1. In germline, CDR1 is DFQATT, CDR2 SNEGSKA (reference sequence). V was clipped by 4 bases and J by 1 base; unmatched bases: 5. The CDR3 extends over 16 amino acids. CDR3 sequence reads: CSATGQGRSGANVLTF. The CDR3, as DNA: TGCAGTGCTACGGGACAGGGAAGGTCTGGGGCCAACGTCCTGACTTTC.

V and J are TRBV20-1 and TRBJ1-6; the D is unclear. Looked up from germline, CDR1 is DFQATT and CDR2 is SNEGSKA (reference sequence). The CDR3 has 15 residues. V was trimmed by 7 bases and J by 1 base, leaving 14 bases between them. The CDR3 DNA sequence: TGCAGTGGAGAGAGGTCTGGGTCCTATAATTCACCCCTCCACTTT. Translated, it gives CSGERSGSYNSPLHF.

V gene TRBV6-2 or TRBV6-3 combines with J gene TRBJ1-1; D unresolved. This CDR3 region has 12 residues. Germline V gene sequence: CDR1 MNHEY, CDR2 SVGEGT. Trimming took 5 bases from V and 9 from J, leaving 13 bases between them. CDR3 sequence (DNA): TGTGCCAGCAGTCGGACGGAGCGCCAAGCTTTCTTT. This sequence encodes CASSRTERQAFF.

Worth noting for this clonotype: The CDR3 ends on some other residue instead of the conserved phenylalanine or tryptophan, so this is likely a read error. V gene TRBV6-5 combines with J gene TRBJ2-5; 7 bases map to TRBD2. Germline V lookup: CDR1 MNHEY, CDR2 SVGAGI. The CDR3 spans 17 residues. J gave up 4 bases and V 0 bases, and 11 bases lay outside the gene matches. The CDR3 is CASSYSTGGVYGETQYL. For the CDR3, the DNA is TGTGCCAGCAGTTACTCGACTGGGGGGGTTTACGGAGAGACCCAGTACTTA.

J is TRBJ1-1 and V is TRBV12-3 or TRBV12-4, with TRBD1 matching 7 bases. Unmatched junction bases numbered 5, after V lost 8 bases and J lost 2 bases. The CDR3 spans 13 residues. The CDR3 nucleotides read TGTGCCAGCGTGGGACAGCCCAACACTGAAGCTTTCTTT. As protein: CASVGQPNTEAFF.

On this clonotype itself: An end of the junction does not agree with germline; a read error may underlie this. The rearrangement uses TRBV6-1 and TRBJ2-4, with D possibly being TRBD1 (6 bases). There are 14 residues in the CDR3. The germline CDR1 and CDR2 sequences are MNHNS and SASEGT. The CDR3: CARRGDAIGNIQYF. Written as DNA, the CDR3 is TGTGCCCGCAGGGGAGATGCAATAGGAAACATTCAGTACTTC.

This chain joins TRBV12-3 or TRBV12-4 and TRBJ2-1; 7 positions agree with TRBD1. CDR3 length equals 16 residues. V trimming: 5 bases; J trimming: 4 bases; junction bases outside the gene matches: 11. As DNA, the CDR3 is TGTGCCAGCAGTCCACGAGCCGGGACAGCTTACAATGAGCAGTTCTTC. Translating it yields CASSPRAGTAYNEQFF.

This sequence joins TRBV12-3 or TRBV12-4 and TRBJ2-7; possibly TRBD1 for D (7 bases). With 3 bases removed from V and 6 bases from J, the gap between germline ends came to 21 bases. This CDR3 is built from 16 residues. DNA of the CDR3: TGTGCCAGCAGTTTGGAGGGGGCGTTAAAAGGCCTCGAGCAGTACTTC. Protein: CASSLEGALKGLEQYF.

This clonotype turned up a few times. This chain connects TRBV19 to TRBJ2-3; 9 positions match TRBD1. Germline loops: CDR1 LNHDA, CDR2 SQIVND (reference sequence). This CDR3 is built from 14 residues. The V segment lost 10 bases and the J segment 0 bases; nucleotides outside the gene matches: 5. Here the CDR3 DNA reads TGTGCCATTGGAGACAGGGGGAGCACAGATACGCAGTATTTT. This gives the protein CAIGDRGSTDTQYF.

The chain couples TRBV5-4 to TRBJ2-5; D is undetermined. This CDR3 spans 15 amino acids. The germline gives CDR1 SGHNT, CDR2 YYREEE (reference sequence). Trimming left V 6 bases short and J 0 bases short, with 15 bases between. The DNA of the CDR3 is TGTGCCAGCAACGTAGAGTTTGGGAACCAAGAGACCCAGTACTTC. Protein product: CASNVEFGNQETQYF.

There are many counts of this clonotype. V gene TRBV7-2 combines with J gene TRBJ2-3, with D unclear. Germline assignment: CDR1 SGHTA and CDR2 FQGNSA. V dropped 2 bases and J dropped 4 bases, with 4 bases sitting between them. The CDR3 length is 12 residues. The CDR3 protein is CASSLFPDTQYF. In DNA form, the CDR3 reads TGTGCCAGCAGCTTATTTCCAGATACGCAGTATTTT.

Worth noting for this clonotype: The junction departs from the called germline gene at one end, perhaps through a read error. The rearrangement joins TRBV19 to TRBJ1-1, with no clear D. CDR1 and CDR2 (germline): LNHDA, SQIVND (reference sequence). The CDR3 contains 13 residues. CDR3 in amino acids: CAISIIMNTEAFF. The CDR3 DNA follows: TGTGCCATTAGTATAATAATGAACACTGAAGCTTTCTTT.

This clonotype has a handful of counts. Mismatch with germline at one junction end may stem from a read error. This chain joins TRBV7-2 and TRBJ2-1; D is undetermined. Per germline, CDR1 SGHTA and CDR2 FQGNSA. The CDR3 runs 16 residues. As DNA, the CDR3 is TGTGCCAGCAGCTCCCCAACGGACCGGAGACGGAATGAGCAGTTATTC. Translating gives CASSSPTDRRRNEQLF.

Concerning this clonotype itself: A much larger clone differs by one base, so this may be a read error. Here the CDR3 omits its conserved ending phenylalanine or tryptophan, so a read error is the likely source. CDR3 loop: CASSPPGRTYNEQFL. In nucleotides, the CDR3 is TGTGCCAGCAGTCCTCCGGGACGTACGTACAATGAGCAGTTCTTA. This chain connects TRBV7-2 to TRBJ2-1, with D perhaps TRBD1 or TRBD2 (5 bases each). Germline V CDR1 and CDR2: SGHTA, FQGNSA. The CDR3 has 15 amino acids. The V gene lost 6 bases and the J gene lost 4 bases, with 16 bases spanning the gap.

This clonotype appeared a few times. V is TRBV4-2 and J is TRBJ2-7; 7 nucleotides match TRBD1. Germline V gene lookup returns CDR1 LGHNA and CDR2 YNFKEQ. This CDR3 is built from 15 residues. V shed 1 base and J 0 bases; nucleotides not matched to a gene: 3. CDR3 amino acids: CASSQATGISYEQYF. As DNA, the CDR3 is TGTGCCAGCAGCCAAGCGACAGGGATCTCCTACGAGCAGTACTTC.

The rearrangement links TRBV15 to TRBJ1-1, with TRBD1 as a possible D gene (5 bases). Germline CDR1 reads LNHNV; CDR2 reads YYDKDF (reference sequence). V was pared by 5 bases and J by 2 bases, with 12 bases between. This CDR3 contains 14 residues. CDR3 protein: CATSEEDSNTEAFF. The CDR3 DNA reads as TGTGCCACCAGCGAGGAAGACAGCAACACTGAAGCTTTCTTT.

The chain carries TRBV11-2 and TRBJ1-4, with D possibly being TRBD1 (5 bases). Germline loops: CDR1 SGHAT, CDR2 FQNNGV. The V and J ends lost 5 bases and 0 bases respectively, with 25 bases between them. This CDR3 has 20 residues. For the CDR3, the DNA is TGTGCCAGCAGCCAAGAAGACAGACTGTGGGGGAAGGCAACTAATGAAAAACTGTTTTTT. This sequence encodes CASSQEDRLWGKATNEKLFF.

The CDR3, as DNA: TGTGCCAGCAGTTTGGACAGGGGGGGAAAGATAGATACGCAGTATTTT. Amino acids: CASSLDRGGKIDTQYF. The rearrangement joins TRBV28 to TRBJ2-3, with 10 bases aligning to TRBD1. J was trimmed by 5 bases and V by 3 bases; bases with no gene match: 8. Germline V gene lookup returns CDR1 MDHEN and CDR2 SYDVKM. The CDR3 covers 16 residues.

There are a few counts of this clonotype. This chain links TRBV6-5 with TRBJ2-7; D unresolved. Trimming left V 2 bases short and J 4 bases short, with 12 bases between. CDR3 length equals 14 residues. The germline V gene encodes CDR1 MNHEY and CDR2 SVGAGI. CDR3 DNA: TGTGCCAGCAGTTACGGACCACCGAAATACGAGCAGTACTTC. It codes for CASSYGPPKYEQYF.

The gene calls are TRBV13 and TRBJ2-1; D tentatively reads TRBD1 or TRBD2 (6 bases each). Germline V gene sequence: CDR1 PRHDT, CDR2 FYEKMQ (reference sequence). V was shortened by 7 bases and J by 7 bases, with 20 bases between the two germline ends. This CDR3 region has 15 residues. This CDR3 is CASKRWGASRNEQFF. Written as DNA, the CDR3 is TGTGCCAGCAAGAGATGGGGGGCTTCACGTAATGAGCAGTTCTTC.

The chain recombines TRBV6-6 with TRBJ1-2; 7 nucleotides align to TRBD1. Germline V gives CDR1 MNHNY, CDR2 SVGAGI (reference sequence). The trim removed 2 bases at V and 6 bases at J, leaving 6 bases unmatched. This CDR3 comprises 14 residues. CDR3 coding DNA: TGTGCCAGCAGTTACCGGGACAGAACTAATGGCTACACCTTC. Protein sequence: CASSYRDRTNGYTF.